This T cell receptor beta chain originates from a study of T-cell memory formation after mild COVID-19 (dated by TCRdb to the early 2020s). About the full investigation: TCR sequence clusters from the two donors were found to be largely donor specific. T-cell clones expanding and contracting after mild COVID-19 in two donors were tracked by longitudinal TCRalpha and TCRbeta repertoire sequencing. Two young, previously healthy adult volunteers made up the cohort, one male and one female. Findings and caveats that apply to the study as a whole: The detection of some responding clones in pre-infection memory suggests that pre-existing cross-reactive memory T cells joined the SARS-CoV-2 response. SARS-CoV-2 specificity of the second-wave clones peaking on day 37 was not confirmed. The study included only a couple of mild cases, and larger cohorts that include severe cases with pre-infection samples were judged to be necessary. Contracting CD4+ clones were located mainly in the CM and EM memory subsets, whereas CD8+ clones were found to be enriched in EMRA. Clones that contracted from day 15 to 85 showed balanced CD4/CD8 phenotypes, whereas a second wave of clones that expanded from day 15 to 37 leaned towards CD4+.

For sequencing, an Illumina NovaSeq 6000 was employed. TCRalpha and TCRbeta cDNA libraries were constructed by 5'RACE with constant-segment primers, with sample barcodes and unique molecular identifiers being introduced. Trizol reagent was used to extract RNA from every sample. Amplification of the libraries took two PCR steps, and the second step added a second sample barcode plus Illumina TruSeq adapters. Libraries were sequenced on an Illumina NovaSeq with 2 x 150 bp paired-end reads. The authors' analysis ran thus. Demultiplexing of reads and collapsing into UMI-guided consensus sequences were performed with migec v1.2.7. Using mixcr v2.1.11, the UMI consensuses were aligned to TRA and TRB V and J templates and assembled into clonotypes. Expanded or contracted clonotypes were those called significant by both edgeR and NoisET, with noise models trained on biological replicates. For edgeR calls, the thresholds were a false discovery rate-adjusted p below 0.01 and a log2 fold-change of 1. As an exploratory analysis of dynamics, PCA with hierarchical clustering was applied to max-normalized trajectories of the 1000 most abundant clonotypes. Each responding clone was given a CD4 or CD8 phenotype based on the CD4+ and CD8+ repertoires, which had been sequenced separately. The raw public data were reprocessed by TCRdb itself: fastp quality trimming at Q25, MiXCR clonotype calling, in-frame beta chains only. One record per CDR3 amino acid sequence lists the most common genes and DNA. The V and J calls follow TCRdb's processing rather than the paper's. Within this sample are hundreds of thousands of distinct CDR3 sequences, with approximately 21% of them counted one time only. The ten largest clones represent 7.5% to 9.5% of the sample.

The CDR3 measures 15 amino acids from cysteine to phenylalanine. Of all the DNA, just the CDR3 is kept, 45 bases in frame from base 1. At the junction V is shortened by 0 bases and J by 3 bases, with 12 bases in between. The germline V gene supplies CDR1 MNHEY and CDR2 SVGEGT. A note on this clonotype: The clone's antigen remains unknown. Base qualities are not provided; no much larger clone lies one nucleotide away.

Ficoll-Paque density gradient centrifugation was used to isolate PBMCs. This clonotype originated in an adult woman who had mild COVID-19 (a few samples of this study predate the infection). The sample titles of this study are shuffled in the database, so cell type and time point are left out; the donor was told from shared clones. The sequencing sample was made of PBMCs or a T cell subset sorted from them (not recorded which). Here the chain combines TRBV6-2 or TRBV6-3 and TRBJ2-7; the D call is possibly TRBD1 or TRBD2, each sharing 5 bases. The CDR3 is CASSYSGTIGYEQYF. The DNA sequence follows: TGTGCCAGCAGTTACTCGGGGACGATTGGCTACGAGCAGTACTTC.